A selection of T cell receptor beta chains follows, all from one sample in a study of T cell responses to AZD1222 COVID-19 vaccine. Sequencing was performed with immunoSEQ multiplex PCR; in TCRdb, only in-frame clones are kept and a portion is missing. In the table there are 78,000 or so clones, less than 85% of which are singletons. The input for sequencing was peripheral blood, taken 28 days after the second AZD1222 dose. Receptors were obtained from an adult who received the AZD1222 COVID-19 vaccine. CDR3s include the opening cysteine and the closing phenylalanine or tryptophan. A D gene is named only where the DNA matches it firmly. Only some rows state a clone size, as once, few, many or a class for expanded clones.

D gene,clone size,J gene,V gene,CDR3 protein,CDR3 DNA
TRBD2,NA,TRBJ2-1,TRBV3-1/TRBV3-2,CASSQGVGTSGSNEQFF,TGTGCCAGCAGCCAAGGTGTCGGGACTAGCGGGAGTAATGAGCAGTTCTTC
NA,few,TRBJ1-2,TRBV4-1,CASSQGEGPNYGYTF,TGCGCCAGCAGCCAAGGAGAAGGACCTAACTATGGCTACACCTTC
NA,NA,TRBJ1-3,TRBV11-1,CASSYGGLSGNTIYF,TGTGCCAGCAGCTATGGGGGACTCTCCGGAAACACCATATATTTT
TRBD2,few,TRBJ2-1,TRBV28,CASSSLPGLAVGEQFF,TGTGCCAGCAGTTCCTTGCCGGGACTAGCGGTGGGTGAGCAGTTCTTC
NA,NA,TRBJ1-4,TRBV28,CASRPGTNFEKLFF,TGTGCCAGCAGGCCCGGGACGAACTTTGAAAAACTGTTTTTT
NA,NA,TRBJ2-3,TRBV28,CASSPGEWGTDTQYF,TGTGCCAGCAGTCCAGGGGAGTGGGGCACAGATACGCAGTATTTT
TRBD2,NA,TRBJ2-3,TRBV24-1,CATSDRAGGPPDTQYF,TGTGCCACCAGTGATCGAGCGGGAGGGCCCCCAGATACGCAGTATTTT
TRBD1,NA,TRBJ2-7,TRBV28,CASSLTRDRNGYEQYF,TGTGCCAGCAGTTTAACCCGGGACAGGAACGGCTACGAGCAGTACTTC
NA,NA,TRBJ1-1,TRBV27,CASSFPGSEAFF,TGTGCCAGCAGTTTTCCCGGAAGTGAAGCTTTCTTT
NA,NA,TRBJ2-5,TRBV7-3,CASSLFPKETQYF,TGTGCCAGCAGCTTATTCCCGAAGGAGACCCAGTACTTC
NA,NA,TRBJ2-7,TRBV27,CASSLTASYEQYF,TGTGCCAGCAGCCTGACAGCCTCCTACGAGCAGTACTTC
TRBD1,NA,TRBJ1-1,TRBV19,CASSTGTGNTEAFF,TGTGCCAGTAGTACGGGGACAGGGAACACTGAAGCTTTCTTT
TRBD2,NA,TRBJ2-1,TRBV5-1,CASSLTSGAYNEQFF,TGCGCCAGCAGCTTGACTAGCGGGGCCTACAATGAGCAGTTCTTC
NA,NA,TRBJ1-1,TRBV28,CASSFLRSLNTEAFF,TGTGCCAGCAGTTTTCTCCGTAGCCTGAACACTGAAGCTTTCTTT
NA,NA,TRBJ2-7,TRBV28,CASSFSPYEQYF,TGTGCCAGCAGTTTCTCCCCTTATGAGCAGTACTTC
NA,NA,TRBJ2-1,TRBV4-2,CASSQSKGTLGEQFF,TGTGCCAGCAGCCAATCCAAAGGGACGCTTGGTGAGCAGTTCTTC
NA,NA,TRBJ2-3,TRBV4-1,CASSQDYLARGATDTQYF,TGCGCCAGCAGCCAAGATTACCTAGCGCGTGGGGCCACAGATACGCAGTATTTT